Each of the 32 T cell receptor beta chains below was sequenced from the same sample in a study of cytomegalovirus exposure and HLA in healthy donors. 13 Jbeta primers and 60 Vbeta primers were used for the PCR. TCRdb's copy holds only in-frame clones and misses some; the assay was immunoSEQ multiplex PCR. The sample table sets out 65,000 to 85,000 clones. Specimen: PBMCs. These receptors were obtained from a woman aged 25-40 years in good health and CMV-seronegative.

V and J are TRBV4-1 and TRBJ1-1; no reliable D call. The V end was cut by 0 bases, the J end by 3 bases, with 11 bases between. Germline V gives CDR1 MGHRA, CDR2 YSYEKL. The CDR3 totals 15 residues. CDR3 amino acids: CASSQDEGIYTEAFF. DNA for the CDR3: TGCGCCAGCAGCCAAGACGAGGGAATTTACACTGAAGCTTTCTTT.

CDR3 in amino acids: CASSQVGTSGSEQFF. The CDR3 coding sequence is TGTGCCAGCAGCCAAGTAGGGACTAGCGGGAGTGAGCAGTTCTTC. The chain links TRBV4-2 to TRBJ2-1, with 14 positions matching TRBD2. The junction had 2 bases not matched to a gene; V was cut back by 1 base and J by 9 bases. Germline V lookup: CDR1 LGHNA, CDR2 YNFKEQ. This CDR3 has 15 residues.

This sequence joins TRBV29-1 and TRBJ2-1, with D possibly being TRBD1 (6 bases). This CDR3 has 14 residues. The germline gives CDR1 SQVTM, CDR2 ANQGSEA. The V end lost 4 bases, the J end lost 5 bases, and 15 bases lay between the germline ends. CDR3 coding DNA: TGCAGCGTTGCCTTCCAGGGGCGGGACAATGAGCAGTTCTTC. Translation: CSVAFQGRDNEQFF.

CDR3 region: CASSSDRVYYEQYF. CDR3 bases: TGTGCCAGCAGCTCGGACAGGGTTTACTACGAGCAGTACTTC. The chain has TRBV5-5 and TRBJ2-7; the match to TRBD1 covers 8 bases. CDR1 is SGHKS and CDR2 is YYEKEE in the germline V gene (reference sequence). The CDR3 has 14 amino acids. V shed 3 bases and J 3 bases; nucleotides not matched to a gene: 5.

This chain uses TRBV19 with TRBJ1-2, with 9 nucleotides matching TRBD1. The CDR3 has 15 amino acids. Germline CDR1 is LNHDA and CDR2 is SQIVND (reference sequence). With V trimmed by 8 bases and J by 8 bases, 15 bases remained unmatched. The CDR3 nucleotides are TGTGCCAGTCGACCAAACTCCGGGACAGGGTACGGCTACACCTTC. It encodes CASRPNSGTGYGYTF.

The chain uses TRBV18 and TRBJ2-1; 9 nucleotides agree with TRBD1. CDR1 is KGHSH and CDR2 is LQKENI in the germline V gene. The ends lost 6 bases at V and 0 bases at J; junction bases unmatched: 9. The CDR3 runs to 17 residues. CDR3 nucleotides: TGTGCCAGCTCGCCTCAACAGGGGGCCCTCTCCTACAATGAGCAGTTCTTC. Amino acid sequence: CASSPQQGALSYNEQFF. The whole variable domain, remainder taken from reference TRBV18 and TRBJ2-1, is NAGVMQNPRHLVRRRGQEARLRCSPMKGHSHVYWYRQLPEEGLKFMVYLQKENIIDESGMPKERFSAEFPKEGPSILRIQQVVRGDSAAYFCASSPQQGALSYNEQFFGPGTRLTVL.

The rearrangement joins TRBV9 to TRBJ1-3; no clear D. The V end lost 0 bases, the J end lost 4 bases, and 11 bases lay between the germline ends. CDR1 and CDR2 from the germline V gene are SGDLS and YYNGEE. CDR3 length: 15 amino acids. CDR3 in DNA: TGTGCCAGCAGCGTAGACGGAGGGCCGGGAAACACCATATATTTT. Translation gives CASSVDGGPGNTIYF.

The chain combines TRBV5-1 with TRBJ2-1, with D perhaps matching TRBD1 (6 bases). Germline CDR1 reads SGHRS; CDR2 reads YFSETQ. This CDR3 spans 14 amino acids. V was cut by 4 bases and J by 5 bases, with 13 bases left in between. Here the CDR3 DNA reads TGCGCCAGCAGCCCTTACAGGGCCGACAATGAGCAGTTCTTC. Protein product: CASSPYRADNEQFF.

V usage is TRBV4-2 and J usage is TRBJ2-7; 7 bases map to TRBD2. Per germline, CDR1 LGHNA and CDR2 YNFKEQ. Trimming took 3 bases from V and 0 from J; bases not matched to a gene: 2. The CDR3 extends over 14 amino acids. Written as DNA, the CDR3 is TGTGCCAGCAGCCAGGGGGGGAGCTCCTACGAGCAGTACTTC. It encodes CASSQGGSSYEQYF.

CDR3 residues: CASTPEGGRATDTQYF. The DNA of the CDR3 is TGTGCCAGCACGCCCGAAGGCGGGAGGGCCACAGATACGCAGTATTTT. This chain links TRBV5-4 with TRBJ2-3, with 9 bases lining up with TRBD2. This CDR3 region has 16 residues. J was trimmed by 2 bases and V by 6 bases; bases with no gene match: 10. Germline-derived CDR1 and CDR2 are SGHNT and YYREEE (reference sequence).

The chain carries TRBV6-5 and TRBJ1-1; 7 bases are a match to TRBD1. The germline V gene encodes CDR1 MNHEY and CDR2 SVGAGI. The V segment lost 0 bases and the J segment 2 bases; nucleotides outside the gene matches: 3. The CDR3 runs 15 residues. CDR3 residues: CASSYSGQVNTEAFF. Here the CDR3 DNA reads TGTGCCAGCAGTTACTCCGGACAGGTCAACACTGAAGCTTTCTTT.

The J gene is TRBJ1-1, the V gene TRBV6-5, with D perhaps TRBD1 (5 bases). Germline loops: CDR1 MNHEY, CDR2 SVGAGI. V lost 6 bases and J 8 bases, leaving 19 bases between the germline ends. This CDR3 has 14 amino acids. The CDR3 spells CASSQVSQGGEAFF. CDR3 in DNA: TGTGCCAGCAGCCAAGTTTCCCAGGGCGGCGAAGCTTTCTTT.

The chain employs TRBV6-6 and TRBJ1-2; the match to TRBD1 covers 7 bases. Losses at the gene ends were 0 bases for V and 3 bases for J; bases not matched to a gene: 7. Germline V lookup: CDR1 MNHNY, CDR2 SVGAGI (reference sequence). The CDR3 extends over 16 amino acids. The chain's CDR3 is CASSYSMGTDHYGYTF. The CDR3 region has the DNA TGTGCCAGCAGTTACTCAATGGGGACAGACCACTATGGCTACACCTTC.

The J gene is TRBJ1-3, the V gene TRBV7-9, with 9 nucleotides matching TRBD1. J lost 4 bases, V lost 5 bases, and 6 bases had no gene match. The CDR3 sequence is 15 residues long. Germline V gene lookup returns CDR1 SEHNR and CDR2 FQNEAQ (reference sequence). The DNA for the CDR3 is TGTGCCAGCAGCCGGGGGACAGGGACAGGAAACACCATATATTTT. Translated: CASSRGTGTGNTIYF.

The chain carries TRBV5-6 and TRBJ1-1; D may be TRBD1 (5 bases). The CDR3 is 15 residues long. V lost 2 bases, J lost 1 base, and 12 bases lay in between. Germline V gene data show CDR1 as SGHDT and CDR2 as YYEEEE. The CDR3 sequence: CASSLASTANTEAFF. As DNA, the CDR3 is TGTGCCAGCAGCTTAGCCTCGACAGCGAACACTGAAGCTTTCTTT.

V usage is TRBV6-4 and J usage is TRBJ2-7, with TRBD2 matching over 8 bases. Germline CDR1 is MRHNA and CDR2 is SNTAGT. CDR3 length equals 12 residues. After removal of 9 bases from V and 7 bases from J, the junction contained 8 bases not matched to a gene. CDR3 nucleotide sequence: TGTGCCAGGTTAGCGGGATCGAGGGAGCAGTACTTC. Translating gives CARLAGSREQYF.

The chain joins TRBV4-1 to TRBJ2-7; TRBD2 aligns across 8 bases. CDR1 is MGHRA, CDR2 YSYEKL, per germline. CDR3 size: 13 residues. Unmatched junction bases numbered 10, after V lost 8 bases and J lost 7 bases. For the CDR3, the DNA is TGCGCCAGCGCTCAGCGGGAGTCGAGTGAGCAGTACTTC. This translates into CASAQRESSEQYF.

The rearrangement uses TRBV4-1 and TRBJ2-2, with TRBD2 matching over 9 bases. Trimming at V came to 5 bases and at J to 4 bases, leaving 8 bases not matched to a gene. The V gene's germline CDR1 is MGHRA and CDR2 YSYEKL. There are 16 residues in the CDR3. The CDR3: CASSIRGGASTGELFF. CDR3 in DNA: TGCGCCAGCAGCATTCGCGGGGGGGCAAGCACCGGGGAGCTGTTTTTT.

V and J are TRBV7-3 and TRBJ2-7; TRBD2 matches 7 bases. Germline V gives CDR1 SGHTA, CDR2 FQGTGA. J lost 6 bases, V lost 2 bases, and 4 bases had no gene match. The CDR3 runs 13 residues. This chain's CDR3 is CASSLSGGFEQYF. In DNA, the CDR3 is TGTGCCAGCAGCTTATCGGGAGGATTCGAGCAGTACTTC.

V is TRBV6-1 and J is TRBJ2-1, with 7 bases aligning to TRBD2. V lost 0 bases to trimming and J lost 4 bases; unmatched junction nucleotides: 0. Germline V CDR1 and CDR2: MNHNS, SASEGT. The CDR3 loop spans 14 amino acids. CDR3 sequence: CASSEAGGYNEQFF. DNA of the CDR3: TGTGCCAGCAGTGAAGCGGGAGGGTACAATGAGCAGTTCTTC.

Notes on this clone: Germline and junction disagree at one end, which may indicate a read error. The rearrangement links TRBV6-5 to TRBJ2-1; D is undetermined. Germline V CDR1 and CDR2: MNHEY, SVGAGI. The length of the CDR3 is 11 residues. CDR3 sequence reads: CARSRYDEQFF. CDR3 sequence (DNA): TGTGCCAGAAGCCGCTACGATGAGCAGTTCTTC.

The rearrangement joins TRBV6-6 to TRBJ1-1; D gene unclear. V lost 6 bases and J 1 base, leaving 12 bases between the germline ends. Germline V gene data show CDR1 as MNHNY and CDR2 as SVGAGI (reference sequence). The CDR3 is made up of 14 amino acids. The DNA of the CDR3 is TGTGCCAGCAGCTGGCCTGATCCGAACACTGAAGCTTTCTTT. Amino acids: CASSWPDPNTEAFF.

The DNA of the CDR3 is TGTGCCAGCAGCCAAGTTGTAGCGGGTAGCTCCTACAATGAGCAGTTCTTC. It is translated as CASSQVVAGSSYNEQFF. The chain carries TRBV4-2 and TRBJ2-1, with 7 bases matching TRBD2. Trimming took 1 base from V and 0 from J; bases not matched to a gene: 6. CDR3 length: 17 residues. CDR1 is LGHNA and CDR2 is YNFKEQ in the germline V gene.

V usage is TRBV19 and J usage is TRBJ1-1; D is unresolved. V shed 9 bases and J shed 3 bases, with 17 bases lying between them. Germline assignment: CDR1 LNHDA and CDR2 SQIVND (reference sequence). This CDR3 is 14 amino acids long. CDR3 sequence (DNA): TGTGCCAGCCTCCGGTATGAGGGTTACACTGAAGCTTTCTTT. This translates into CASLRYEGYTEAFF.

This chain joins TRBV19 and TRBJ2-3; D ambiguous. CDR1 is LNHDA and CDR2 is SQIVND in the germline V gene (reference sequence). The CDR3 sequence is 14 residues long. V lost 0 bases and J 2 bases, leaving 6 bases between the germline ends. In DNA, the CDR3 is TGTGCCAGTAGTATAGATCAGGCCACAGATACGCAGTATTTT. Amino acid sequence: CASSIDQATDTQYF.

This sequence joins TRBV11-3 and TRBJ2-1; 10 nucleotides match TRBD1. Germline V gene data show CDR1 as SGHNT and CDR2 as YENEEA. V lost 4 bases to trimming and J lost 1 base; unmatched junction nucleotides: 1. This CDR3 contains 15 residues. The CDR3 DNA reads as TGTGCCAGCAGCTGGGGACAGGGGTCCTACAATGAGCAGTTCTTC. Encoded protein: CASSWGQGSYNEQFF.

The J gene is TRBJ1-6, the V gene TRBV25-1, with D possibly TRBD1 on 5 matching bases. Germline assignment: CDR1 MGHDK and CDR2 SYGVNS. The V and J ends lost 3 bases and 6 bases respectively, with 9 bases between them. The CDR3 length is 14 residues. CDR3 nucleotides: TGTGCCAGCAGTGATCAGGGAAGTAATTCACCCCTCCACTTT. It translates to CASSDQGSNSPLHF.

This sequence joins TRBV30 and TRBJ1-6; D is uncertain. Germline CDR1 GTSNPN, CDR2 SVGIG (reference sequence). The CDR3 contains 14 residues. The V end was cut by 2 bases, the J end by 9 bases, with 14 bases between. CDR3: CAWSRELLGSPLHF. CDR3 sequence (DNA): TGTGCCTGGAGTAGGGAGCTCCTAGGTTCACCCCTCCACTTT.

The chain is built from TRBV9 and TRBJ1-6; D is unclear. The CDR3 totals 17 residues. Germline CDR1 is SGDLS and CDR2 is YYNGEE. Trimming cost V 2 bases and J 7 bases, with 19 bases left between them. In nucleotides, the CDR3 is TGTGCCAGCAGCGTTAGTTCGTCGGGGAGGTCGAATTCACCCCTCCACTTT. It yields the protein CASSVSSSGRSNSPLHF.

The chain recombines TRBV10-3 with TRBJ2-7, with a possible D match to TRBD1 (5 bases). Looked up from germline, CDR1 is ENHRY and CDR2 is SYGVKD. The CDR3 extends over 16 amino acids. Trimming cost V 6 bases and J 3 bases, with 21 bases left between them. The CDR3 nucleotides read TGTGCCATCAGCGCCCAACGTACAGGACCCGGCTACGAGCAGTACTTC. Translated, it gives CAISAQRTGPGYEQYF.

The rearrangement links TRBV19 to TRBJ1-5; 7 bases fit TRBD1. Germline assignment: CDR1 LNHDA and CDR2 SQIVND (reference sequence). The ends lost 7 bases at V and 6 bases at J; junction bases unmatched: 12. The CDR3 has 15 amino acids. The CDR3 loop is CASTSKGGSGQPQHF. Here the CDR3 DNA reads TGTGCCAGTACCTCAAAAGGGGGCTCGGGTCAGCCCCAGCATTTT.

This rearrangement joins TRBV27 to TRBJ2-7; D is possibly TRBD2 (6 bases). There are 16 residues in the CDR3. Germline V gives CDR1 MNHEY, CDR2 SMNVEV (reference sequence). V gave up 5 bases and J gave up 3 bases, with 20 bases separating them. The chain's CDR3 is CASSPERRDQHYEQYF. The CDR3 DNA reads as TGTGCCAGCAGTCCTGAAAGGCGGGACCAACACTACGAGCAGTACTTC.